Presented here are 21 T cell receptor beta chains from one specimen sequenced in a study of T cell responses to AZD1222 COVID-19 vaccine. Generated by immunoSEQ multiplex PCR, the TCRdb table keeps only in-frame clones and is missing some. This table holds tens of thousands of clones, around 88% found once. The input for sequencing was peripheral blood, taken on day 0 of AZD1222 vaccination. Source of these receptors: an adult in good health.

The CDR3: CASSAASGGVTDTQYF. In nucleotides, the CDR3 is TGTGCCAGCAGCGCCGCTAGCGGGGGGGTAACAGATACGCAGTATTTT. The chain recombines TRBV9 with TRBJ2-3, with 12 bases matching TRBD2. Germline V gives CDR1 SGDLS, CDR2 YYNGEE. CDR3 length: 16 amino acids. The ends lost 3 bases at V and 3 bases at J; junction bases unmatched: 5.

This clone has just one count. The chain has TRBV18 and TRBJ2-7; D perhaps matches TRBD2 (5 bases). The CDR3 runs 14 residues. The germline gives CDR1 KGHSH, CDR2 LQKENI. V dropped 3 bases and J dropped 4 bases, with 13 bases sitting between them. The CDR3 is CASSPRRRNYEQYF. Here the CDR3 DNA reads TGTGCCAGCTCACCGCGGCGGAGGAATTACGAGCAGTACTTC.

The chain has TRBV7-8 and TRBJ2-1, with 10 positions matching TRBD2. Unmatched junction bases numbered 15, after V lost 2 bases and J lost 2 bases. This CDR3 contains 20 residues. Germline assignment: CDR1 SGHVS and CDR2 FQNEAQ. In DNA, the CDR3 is TGTGCCAGCAGCTTATCGCAGGGGGACTCACTAGCGGGGACCTACAATGAGCAGTTCTTC. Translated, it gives CASSLSQGDSLAGTYNEQFF.

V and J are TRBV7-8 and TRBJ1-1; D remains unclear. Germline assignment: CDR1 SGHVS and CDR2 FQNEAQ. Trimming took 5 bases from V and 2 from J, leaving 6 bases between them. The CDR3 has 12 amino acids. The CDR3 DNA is TGTGCCAGCAGCCCACTCAACACTGAAGCTTTCTTT. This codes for CASSPLNTEAFF.

The CDR3 region is CASRPSGQGAEEQFF. CDR3 nucleotide sequence: TGTGCCAGCAGGCCCTCGGGACAGGGGGCAGAAGAGCAGTTCTTC. The chain couples TRBV6-5 to TRBJ2-1; 12 bases match TRBD1. Germline lookup yields CDR1 MNHEY and CDR2 SVGAGI. The CDR3 totals 15 residues. V shed 6 bases and J 10 bases; nucleotides not matched to a gene: 10.

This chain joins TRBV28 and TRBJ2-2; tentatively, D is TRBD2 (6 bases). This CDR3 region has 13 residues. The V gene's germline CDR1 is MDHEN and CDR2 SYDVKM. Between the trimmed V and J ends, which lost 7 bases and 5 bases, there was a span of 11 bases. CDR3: CASIMSGTGELFF. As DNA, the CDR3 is TGTGCCAGCATTATGAGCGGGACCGGGGAGCTGTTTTTT.

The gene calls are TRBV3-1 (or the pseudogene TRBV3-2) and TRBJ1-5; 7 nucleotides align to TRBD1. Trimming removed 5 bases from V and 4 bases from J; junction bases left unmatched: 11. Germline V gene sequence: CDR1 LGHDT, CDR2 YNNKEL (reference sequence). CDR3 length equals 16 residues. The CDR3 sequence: CASSDGQATLNQPQHF. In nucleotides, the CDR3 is TGTGCCAGCAGCGATGGACAGGCGACACTAAATCAGCCCCAGCATTTT.

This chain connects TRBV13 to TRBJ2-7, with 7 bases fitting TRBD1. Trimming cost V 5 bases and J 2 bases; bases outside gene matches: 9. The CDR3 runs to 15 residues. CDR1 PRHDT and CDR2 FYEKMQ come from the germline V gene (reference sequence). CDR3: CASSLGQDSTYEQYF. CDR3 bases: TGTGCCAGCAGCCTTGGACAGGATAGCACCTACGAGCAGTACTTC.

The CDR3 nucleotides are TGTGCCAGCAGCGTCGGACAGGGTCGCACTGAAGCTTTCTTT. It specifies CASSVGQGRTEAFF. This chain connects TRBV9 to TRBJ1-1, with 8 bases that match TRBD1. V lost 2 bases and J lost 4; bases outside the gene matches: 4. This CDR3 contains 14 residues. Germline loops: CDR1 SGDLS, CDR2 YYNGEE.

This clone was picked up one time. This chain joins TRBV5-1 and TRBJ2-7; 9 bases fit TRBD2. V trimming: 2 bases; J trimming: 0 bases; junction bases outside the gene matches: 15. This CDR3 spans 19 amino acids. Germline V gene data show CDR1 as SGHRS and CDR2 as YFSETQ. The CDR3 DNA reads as TGCGCCAGCAGCTTCCTCCGGGTGTGGGCGGGAGGGCCCTCCTACGAGCAGTACTTC. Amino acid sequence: CASSFLRVWAGGPSYEQYF.

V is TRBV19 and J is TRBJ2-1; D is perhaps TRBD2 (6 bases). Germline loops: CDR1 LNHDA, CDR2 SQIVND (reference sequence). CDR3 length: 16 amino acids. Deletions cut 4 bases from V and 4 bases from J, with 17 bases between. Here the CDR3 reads CASSTVASATYNEQFF. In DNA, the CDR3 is TGTGCCAGTAGTACGGTGGCTAGCGCGACATACAATGAGCAGTTCTTC. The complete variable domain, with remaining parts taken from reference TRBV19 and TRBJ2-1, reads DGGITQSPKYLFRKEGQNVTLSCEQNLNHDAMYWYRQDPGQGLRLIYYSQIVNDFQKGDIAEGYSVSREKKESFPLTVTSAQKNPTAFYLCASSTVASATYNEQFFGPGTRLTVL.

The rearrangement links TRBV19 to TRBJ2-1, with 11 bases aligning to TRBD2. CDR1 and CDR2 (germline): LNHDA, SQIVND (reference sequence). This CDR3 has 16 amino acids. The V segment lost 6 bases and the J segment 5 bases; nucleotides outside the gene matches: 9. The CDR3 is CASSRVFSGGDNEQFF. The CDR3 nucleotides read TGTGCCAGTAGCCGGGTCTTTAGCGGGGGGGACAATGAGCAGTTCTTC. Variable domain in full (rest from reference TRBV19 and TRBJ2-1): DGGITQSPKYLFRKEGQNVTLSCEQNLNHDAMYWYRQDPGQGLRLIYYSQIVNDFQKGDIAEGYSVSREKKESFPLTVTSAQKNPTAFYLCASSRVFSGGDNEQFFGPGTRLTVL.

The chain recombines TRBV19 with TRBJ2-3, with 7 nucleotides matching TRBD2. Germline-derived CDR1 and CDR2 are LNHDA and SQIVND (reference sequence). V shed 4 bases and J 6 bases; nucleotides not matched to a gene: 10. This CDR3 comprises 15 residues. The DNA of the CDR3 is TGTGCCAGTAGTAGTTCGGGGGGTCTCGCTGATACGCAGTATTTT. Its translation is CASSSSGGLADTQYF. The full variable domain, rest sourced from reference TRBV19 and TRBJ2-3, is DGGITQSPKYLFRKEGQNVTLSCEQNLNHDAMYWYRQDPGQGLRLIYYSQIVNDFQKGDIAEGYSVSREKKESFPLTVTSAQKNPTAFYLCASSSSGGLADTQYFGPGTRLTVL.

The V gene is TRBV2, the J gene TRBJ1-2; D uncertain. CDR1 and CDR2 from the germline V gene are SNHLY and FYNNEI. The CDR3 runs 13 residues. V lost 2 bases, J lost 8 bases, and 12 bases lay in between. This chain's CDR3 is CASSEWARGGYTF. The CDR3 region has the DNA TGTGCCAGCAGTGAATGGGCACGAGGAGGCTACACCTTC.

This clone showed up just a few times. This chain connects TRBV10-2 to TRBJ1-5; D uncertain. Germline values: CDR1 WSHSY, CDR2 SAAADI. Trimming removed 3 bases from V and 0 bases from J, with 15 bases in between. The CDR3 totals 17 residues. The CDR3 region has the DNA TGCGCCAGCAGTGACTTCGCCGGCCCGAATAGCAATCAGCCCCAGCATTTT. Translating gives CASSDFAGPNSNQPQHF.

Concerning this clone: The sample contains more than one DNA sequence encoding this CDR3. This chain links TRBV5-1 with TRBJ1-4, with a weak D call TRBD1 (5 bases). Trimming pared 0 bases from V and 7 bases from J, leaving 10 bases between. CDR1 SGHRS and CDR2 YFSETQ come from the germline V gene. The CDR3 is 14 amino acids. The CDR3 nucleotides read TGCGCCAGCAGCTTGGAGGGGTGGGGTGAAAAACTGTTTTTT. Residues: CASSLEGWGEKLFF.

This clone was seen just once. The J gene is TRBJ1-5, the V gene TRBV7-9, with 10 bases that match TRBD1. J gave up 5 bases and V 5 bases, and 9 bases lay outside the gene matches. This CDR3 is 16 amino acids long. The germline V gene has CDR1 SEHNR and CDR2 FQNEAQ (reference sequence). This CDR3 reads CASSGRTGGGDQPQHF. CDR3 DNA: TGTGCCAGCAGCGGGCGGACAGGGGGTGGCGATCAGCCCCAGCATTTT.

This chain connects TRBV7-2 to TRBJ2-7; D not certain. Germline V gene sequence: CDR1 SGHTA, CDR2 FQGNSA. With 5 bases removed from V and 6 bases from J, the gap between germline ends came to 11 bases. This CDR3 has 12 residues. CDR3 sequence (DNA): TGTGCCAGCAGCCAGCTCTCCGCCGAGCAGTACTTC. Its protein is CASSQLSAEQYF. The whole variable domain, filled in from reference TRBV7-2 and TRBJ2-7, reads GAGVSQSPSNKVTEKGKDVELRCDPISGHTALYWYRQSLGQGLEFLIYFQGNSAPDKSGLPSDRFSAERTGGSVSTLTIQRTQQEDSAVYLCASSQLSAEQYFGPGTRLTVT.

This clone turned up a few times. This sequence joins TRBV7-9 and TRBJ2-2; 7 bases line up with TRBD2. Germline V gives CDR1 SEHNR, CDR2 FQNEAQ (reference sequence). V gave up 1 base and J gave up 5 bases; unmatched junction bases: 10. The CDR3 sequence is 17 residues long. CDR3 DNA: TGTGCCAGCAGCTTAGATCTAGCGGTCTCGATAACCGGGGAGCTGTTTTTT. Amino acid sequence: CASSLDLAVSITGELFF.

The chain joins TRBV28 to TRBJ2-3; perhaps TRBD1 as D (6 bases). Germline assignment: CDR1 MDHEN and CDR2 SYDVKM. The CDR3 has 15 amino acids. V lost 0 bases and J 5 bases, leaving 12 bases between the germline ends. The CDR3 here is CASSLWVNREDTQYF. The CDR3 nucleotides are TGTGCCAGCAGTTTATGGGTCAACAGGGAAGATACGCAGTATTTT.

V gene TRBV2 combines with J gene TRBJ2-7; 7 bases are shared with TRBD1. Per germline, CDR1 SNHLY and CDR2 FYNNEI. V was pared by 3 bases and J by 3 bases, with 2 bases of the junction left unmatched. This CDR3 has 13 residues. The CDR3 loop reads CASSDRGYYEQYF. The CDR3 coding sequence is TGTGCCAGCAGTGACAGGGGGTACTACGAGCAGTACTTC.